This T cell receptor beta chain was recorded in a study of persistence of HIV-infected CD4 T cells. Across the whole study: Multiple blood draws of up to roughly 200 mL, except two donors with single leukapheresis.

Sequencing used immunoSEQ version 4 in survey mode. Data came from immunoSEQ multiplex PCR; TCRdb stores just in-frame clones and leaves some out. Among 25,000 to 35,000 clones listed, around four fifths were seen once. Study-wide points: Compared with CD3/CD28-stimulated cells, CMV- and Gag-responding cells showed lower TCRbeta richness.

Germline-derived CDR1 and CDR2 are SGHNT and YYREEE (reference sequence). Trimming took 5 bases from V and 2 from J, leaving 13 bases between them. This CDR3 comprises 14 residues. Stimulation used 10 ug/mL lysate from CMV-infected fibroblasts. Memory cells lacking CD40L and CD69 with high CD45RO were sorted. For at least 4 years, plasma HIV-1 RNA was undetectable (<50 copies/mL). CD8+ T cells were removed from PBMCs prior to stimulation. Details on this clone: The antigen is not known.

The chain links TRBV5-4 to TRBJ1-1, with D maybe TRBD1 (6 bases). The sequence derives from an adult woman with HIV who was CMV-seropositive. Sequencing used CD4+ T cells sorted from PBMCs after approximately 20-hour stimulation, obtained from a patient who received antiretroviral therapy. The CDR3 DNA is TGTGCCAGCAGTTACGGACAGATCAACACTGAAGCTTTCTTT. Protein product: CASSYGQINTEAFF.